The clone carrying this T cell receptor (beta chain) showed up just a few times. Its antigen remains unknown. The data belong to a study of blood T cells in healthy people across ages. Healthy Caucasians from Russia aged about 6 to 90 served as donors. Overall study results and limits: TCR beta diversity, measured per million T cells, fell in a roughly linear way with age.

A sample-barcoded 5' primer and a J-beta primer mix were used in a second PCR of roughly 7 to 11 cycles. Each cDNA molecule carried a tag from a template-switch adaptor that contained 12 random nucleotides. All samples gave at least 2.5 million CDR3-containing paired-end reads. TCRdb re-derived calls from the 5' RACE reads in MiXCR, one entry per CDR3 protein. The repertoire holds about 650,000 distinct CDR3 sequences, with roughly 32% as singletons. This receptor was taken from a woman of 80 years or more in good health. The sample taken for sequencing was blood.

This chain's CDR3 is CASSLDLMTDDTEAFF. The CDR3 bases are TGTGCCAGCAGCTTAGATCTGATGACGGACGACACTGAAGCTTTCTTT. The J gene is TRBJ1-1, the V gene TRBV11-2; D gene uncertain. The V end lost 0 bases, the J end lost 3 bases, and 14 bases lay between the germline ends. CDR1 is SGHAT, CDR2 FQNNGV, per germline. This CDR3 spans 16 amino acids.